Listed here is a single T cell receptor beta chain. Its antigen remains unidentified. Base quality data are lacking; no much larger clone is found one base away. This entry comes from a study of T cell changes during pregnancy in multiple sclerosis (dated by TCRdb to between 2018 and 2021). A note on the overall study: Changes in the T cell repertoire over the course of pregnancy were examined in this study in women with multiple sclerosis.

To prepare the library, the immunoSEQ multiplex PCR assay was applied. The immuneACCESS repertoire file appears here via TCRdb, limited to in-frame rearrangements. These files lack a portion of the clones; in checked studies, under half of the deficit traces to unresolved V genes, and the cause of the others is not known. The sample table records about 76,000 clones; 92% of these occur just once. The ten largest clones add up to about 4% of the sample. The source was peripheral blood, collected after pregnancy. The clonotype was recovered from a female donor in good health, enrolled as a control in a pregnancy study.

CDR3 sequence: CASSVDRGASGANVLTF. The bases read TGTGCCAGCAGCGTAGACAGGGGGGCGTCTGGGGCCAACGTCCTGACTTTC. The rearrangement combines TRBV9 with TRBJ2-6, and 8 junctional nucleotides match TRBD1. Measured from the cysteine to the phenylalanine, the CDR3 is 17 residues long. Only the CDR3 portion is preserved as DNA: 51 bases, with reading frame beginning at the first base. V is pruned by 0 bases and J by 1 base, leaving 3 bases of the junction without a gene match. In the germline V gene, CDR1 corresponds to SGDLS and CDR2 to YYNGEE.